This is a list of T cell receptor beta chains from one sample in a study of blood T cell repertoires in COVID-19. Data came from immunoSEQ multiplex PCR; TCRdb stores just in-frame clones and leaves some out. Among over 200,000 clones listed, over 65% were seen once. Sequenced sample: peripheral blood. The receptor set was obtained from a woman over 75 with acute or convalescent COVID-19. Each CDR3 is given with its conserved first and last residue. D genes are given only for firm matches. Clone sizes are given selectively: once, few, many, or a class where the clone is expanded.

D gene | clone size | J gene | V gene | CDR3 DNA | CDR3 protein
- | once | TRBJ1-6 | TRBV4-2 | TGTGCCAGCAGCCAAGATGCAGGGGAGAGCTCCTATAATTCACCCCTCCACTTT | CASSQDAGESSYNSPLHF
- | - | TRBJ1-2 | TRBV5-4 | TGTGCCAGCAGCGCACTGGACTATGGCTACACCTTC | CASSALDYGYTF
TRBD1 | once | TRBJ1-1 | TRBV7-2 | TGTGCCAGCAGCTTGACAGGGTCAGCTGGCAAAGCTTTCTTT | CASSLTGSAGKAFF
TRBD2 | - | TRBJ2-7 | TRBV3-1/TRBV3-2 | TGTGCCAGCAGCCACGGGACTAGCGGAGGGTCCTACGAGCAGTACTTC | CASSHGTSGGSYEQYF
- | once | TRBJ1-2 | TRBV3-1/TRBV3-2 | TGTGCCAGCAGCCAAGTAGGGGGGGCAGGTGGCTACACCTTC | CASSQVGGAGGYTF
- | - | TRBJ1-1 | TRBV12-2 | TGTGCAAGACAACCTGGGGGGGGCTTGAACACTGAAGCTTTCTTT | CARQPGGGLNTEAFF
TRBD2 | - | TRBJ2-7 | TRBV6-1 | TGTGCCAGCAGTGAAAGGCGGGAGGCGGTATACGAGCAGTACTTC | CASSERREAVYEQYF
- | - | TRBJ1-5 | TRBV10-2 | TGCGCCAGCAGTGAGTGGGCACTCAATCAGCCCCAGCATTTT | CASSEWALNQPQHF
- | - | TRBJ1-1 | TRBV19 | TGTGCCAGTAGTATCTCCAGGGACACTGAAGCTTTCTTT | CASSISRDTEAFF
TRBD1 | - | TRBJ1-2 | TRBV10-3 | TGTGCCATCAGTGAGACGGGGACAGGTTATGGCTACACCTTC | CAISETGTGYGYTF
TRBD2 | - | TRBJ2-7 | TRBV4-2 | TGTGCCAGCAGCCAATCAGGGACTAGCGGCTCCGGAGAGCAGTACTTC | CASSQSGTSGSGEQYF
- | once | TRBJ1-1 | TRBV19 | TGTGCCAGTAGCCGACGGACCGCGGGGCACACTGAAGCTTTCTTT | CASSRRTAGHTEAFF
- | - | TRBJ2-6 | TRBV30 | TGTGCCTGGACGCGCGGGGCAGCCCGGAGGGGGGCCAACGTCCTGACTTTC | CAWTRGAARRGANVLTF
TRBD2 | - | TRBJ2-7 | TRBV5-1 | TGCGCCAGCAGTAATGTCCCGGGGGGGGAGCAGTACTTC | CASSNVPGGEQYF
- | - | TRBJ1-1 | TRBV19 | TGTGCCAGTACCACGGACAGAAACACTGAAGCTTTCTTT | CASTTDRNTEAFF
TRBD1 | - | TRBJ1-2 | TRBV3-1/TRBV3-2 | TGTGCCAGCAGCCAAGTGGGGCAGGGGGCGGTAGACCTCTATGGCTACACCTTC | CASSQVGQGAVDLYGYTF
TRBD2 | - | TRBJ2-2 | TRBV5-4 | TGTGCCAGCCGCCGGGGGGGGAACACCGGGGAGCTGTTTTTT | CASRRGGNTGELFF
- | few | TRBJ2-7 | TRBV5-1 | TGCGCCAGCAGCTTGTCCGGGATCCACGAGCAGTACTTC | CASSLSGIHEQYF
TRBD2 | - | TRBJ2-5 | TRBV24-1 | TGTGCCACCAGTGATTTACGGGGGGGCCAAGAGACCCAGTACTTC | CATSDLRGGQETQYF
TRBD1 | - | TRBJ2-3 | TRBV29-1 | TGCAGCGCCGGGACAGGGGGCGCAGATACGCAGTATTTT | CSAGTGGADTQYF
- | once | TRBJ1-1 | TRBV11-2 | TGTGCCAGCAGACCTCGGACAGCCATGAACACTGAAGCTTTCTTT | CASRPRTAMNTEAFF
TRBD1 | - | TRBJ1-4 | TRBV6-5 | TGTGCCAGCAGGACCGGGACAGTGAGGGAAAAACTGTTTTTT | CASRTGTVREKLFF
TRBD1 | - | TRBJ1-1 | TRBV29-1 | TGCAGCGCCCTAACAGGGGGCCCGAACACTGAAGCTTTCTTT | CSALTGGPNTEAFF
TRBD1 | - | TRBJ2-3 | TRBV5-8 | TGTGCCAGCAGCTTGGGGAACAGGGGGAGCACAGATACGCAGTATTTT | CASSLGNRGSTDTQYF
- | - | TRBJ2-6 | TRBV6-2/TRBV6-3 | TGTGCCAGCAGCAAATCACAGGGAACCGGGGCCAACGTCCTGACTTTC | CASSKSQGTGANVLTF
TRBD1 | - | TRBJ1-2 | TRBV7-2 | TGTGCCAGCAGCCAGGACAGGGGGCGGTCACTAAACTATGGCTACACCTTC | CASSQDRGRSLNYGYTF
TRBD1 | - | TRBJ1-6 | TRBV19 | TGTGCCAGTAGTGACAGGGGTCCTTATTCACCCCTCCACTTT | CASSDRGPYSPLHF
- | - | TRBJ2-3 | TRBV5-1 | TGCGCCAGCAGCTTGGCCCCCGCCCGGGGGACAGATACGCAGTATTTT | CASSLAPARGTDTQYF
- | - | TRBJ2-1 | TRBV5-6 | TGTGCCAGCAGCTTGGAAACGGGGAAATCCTACAATGAGCAGTTCTTC | CASSLETGKSYNEQFF
TRBD1 | - | TRBJ1-2 | TRBV6-1 | TGTGCCAGCAGTGAAATGAGCGGATGGGACAGCTCCTTCTATGGCTACACCTTC | CASSEMSGWDSSFYGYTF
- | - | TRBJ2-2 | TRBV19 | TGTGCCAGTAGTACGAGGACACCTTCGAACACCGGGGAGCTGTTTTTT | CASSTRTPSNTGELFF
TRBD1 | - | TRBJ2-3 | TRBV5-1 | TGCGCCAGCAAGTTTATGGGACAGGAGGTATCTGATACGCAGTATTTT | CASKFMGQEVSDTQYF
TRBD1 | once | TRBJ1-2 | TRBV6-5 | TGTGCCAGCAGTAACCTTGGACAGGGCGGCTACACCTTC | CASSNLGQGGYTF
TRBD2 | - | TRBJ2-1 | TRBV19 | TGTGCCAGTAGTGTCATCGGGAGGGCTTCCTACAATGAGCAGTTCTTC | CASSVIGRASYNEQFF
- | - | TRBJ1-1 | TRBV7-9 | TGTGCCAGCAGCTTAAGGAAAGGGGCGACGAACACTGAAGCTTTCTTT | CASSLRKGATNTEAFF
TRBD1 | - | TRBJ2-3 | TRBV5-6 | TGTGCCAGCAGCTGGGGGACAGTCGAAATGGGAGATACGCAGTATTTT | CASSWGTVEMGDTQYF
- | - | TRBJ2-1 | TRBV12-3/TRBV12-4 | TGTGCCAGCAGTTTGTATAATGAGCAGTTCTTC | CASSLYNEQFF
TRBD1 | once | TRBJ2-5 | TRBV5-4 | TGTGCCAGCAGCCGGGACAGAAGAAGAGAGACCCAGTACTTC | CASSRDRRRETQYF
- | - | TRBJ2-3 | TRBV7-2 | TGTGCCAGCAGCGCCGGACTTCGCACAGATACGCAGTATTTT | CASSAGLRTDTQYF
- | - | TRBJ2-7 | TRBV21-1 | TGTGCCAGCAGCAAGCCTAAGACTAGCGGGGGGTTTTACGAGCAGTACTTC | CASSKPKTSGGFYEQYF
- | - | TRBJ1-6 | TRBV18 | TGTGCCAGCGGACTTTTTTTTGGGGATTCACCCCTCCACTTT | CASGLFFGDSPLHF
TRBD1 | - | TRBJ2-3 | TRBV5-4 | TGTGCCAGCAGGGAACAGGGGGCTTCAGATACGCAGTATTTT | CASREQGASDTQYF
TRBD1 | - | TRBJ1-6 | TRBV2 | TGTGCCACGAGGGGACAGGGCGATTCACCCCTCCACTTT | CATRGQGDSPLHF
- | - | TRBJ1-2 | TRBV2 | TGTGCCAGCAGTGAAGGGACAGTCTATGGCTACACCTTC | CASSEGTVYGYTF
- | - | TRBJ1-2 | TRBV21-1 | TGTGCCAGCAGCTACGGGACAGGCTATGGCTACACCTTC | CASSYGTGYGYTF
- | - | TRBJ1-1 | TRBV12-3/TRBV12-4 | TGTGCCAGCAGTTTGAGGGAGAACACTGAAGCTTTCTTT | CASSLRENTEAFF
TRBD1 | - | TRBJ1-4 | TRBV10-2 | TGCGCCAGCAGAAGGACAGGTGGGGGAACTAATGAAAAACTGTTTTTT | CASRRTGGGTNEKLFF
TRBD1 | - | TRBJ1-1 | TRBV6-1 | TGTGCCAGCAGTGAAGATTATAGGGCAGGGGGCAACACTGAAGCTTTCTTT | CASSEDYRAGGNTEAFF
TRBD1 | - | TRBJ2-7 | TRBV10-3 | TGTGCCACCCTAAGACAGGGCTACGAGCAGTACTTC | CATLRQGYEQYF
TRBD1 | few | TRBJ1-2 | TRBV5-1 | TGCGCCAGCAGCTTGGTTCAGGGGGTAGATGGCTACACCTTC | CASSLVQGVDGYTF
- | - | TRBJ1-2 | TRBV20-1 | TGCAGTGCTAGAGATCAGGGTCGGTACACCTTC | CSARDQGRYTF
TRBD2 | - | TRBJ2-3 | TRBV20-1 | TGCAGTGCTAGTGGGACTAGCGGGGGAACGGATACGCAGTATTTT | CSASGTSGGTDTQYF
- | many | TRBJ2-5 | TRBV9 | TGTGCCAGCAGCGTAGCTGCTGGGGCAGGCCAAGAGACCCAGTACTTC | CASSVAAGAGQETQYF
TRBD2 | - | TRBJ2-7 | TRBV6-6 | TGTGCCAGCAGTTACTCGGCTAGCGGGATGAGCTACGAGCAGTACTTC | CASSYSASGMSYEQYF
- | - | TRBJ1-1 | TRBV5-1 | TGCGCCAGCAGCTGGGGCAGGGGATTAGGCCGAAACACTGAAGCTTTCTTT | CASSWGRGLGRNTEAFF